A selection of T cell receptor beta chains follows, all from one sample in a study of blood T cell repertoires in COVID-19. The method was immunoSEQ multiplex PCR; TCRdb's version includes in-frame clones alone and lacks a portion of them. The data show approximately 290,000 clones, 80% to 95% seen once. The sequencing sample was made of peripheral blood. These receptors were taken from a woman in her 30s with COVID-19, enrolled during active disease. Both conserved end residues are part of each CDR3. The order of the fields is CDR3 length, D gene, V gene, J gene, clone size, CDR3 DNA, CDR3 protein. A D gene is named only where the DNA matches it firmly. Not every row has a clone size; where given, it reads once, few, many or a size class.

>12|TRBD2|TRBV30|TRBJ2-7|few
TGTGCCTGGAGTCAAGCGGGAGGCGAGCAGTACTTC
CAWSQAGGEQYF
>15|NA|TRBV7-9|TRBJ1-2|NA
TGTGCCAGCAGCTTAGTCGGCAGGGCTGGCTATGGCTACACCTTC
CASSLVGRAGYGYTF
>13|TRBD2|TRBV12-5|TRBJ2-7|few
TGTGCTAGTGGTTTTGGCGGGAGCTACGAGCAGTACTTC
CASGFGGSYEQYF
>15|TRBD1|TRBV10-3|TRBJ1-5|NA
TGTGCCATCAGTGACATAGGACAGGGCACTCAGCCCCAGCATTTT
CAISDIGQGTQPQHF
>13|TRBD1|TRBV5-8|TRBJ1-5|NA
TGTGCCAGCAGCTTGACAGGGGATCAGCCCCAGCATTTT
CASSLTGDQPQHF
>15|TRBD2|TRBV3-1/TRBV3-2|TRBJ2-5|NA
TGTGCCAGCAGCCCCATAGCGGGGGGGGTGGAGACCCAGTACTTC
CASSPIAGGVETQYF
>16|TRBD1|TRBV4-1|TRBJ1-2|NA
TGCGCCAGCAGCCAACCCCGGGACAGGGAAGTTGACGGCTACACCTTC
CASSQPRDREVDGYTF
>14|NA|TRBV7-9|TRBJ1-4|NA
TGTGCCAGCAGCTTACGGACAGTGAGTGAAAAACTGTTTTTT
CASSLRTVSEKLFF
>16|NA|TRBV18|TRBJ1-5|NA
TGTGCCAGCTCACCACCAAGCACAGGGAGCAATCAGCCCCAGCATTTT
CASSPPSTGSNQPQHF
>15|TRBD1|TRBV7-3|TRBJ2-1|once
TGTGCCAGCAGCTTAACGAGGGGGCCAGGGAATGAGCAGTTCTTC
CASSLTRGPGNEQFF
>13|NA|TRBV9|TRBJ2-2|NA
TGTGCCAGCAAGGAGGATGTTACCGGGGAGCTGTTTTTT
CASKEDVTGELFF
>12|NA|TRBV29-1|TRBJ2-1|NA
TGCAGCGTTGGCAGGGGCCGGAATGAGCAGTTCTTC
CSVGRGRNEQFF
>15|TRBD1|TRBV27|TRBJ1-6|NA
TGTGCCAGCTCTCACGGAGACAGGGATAATTCACCCCTCCACTTT
CASSHGDRDNSPLHF
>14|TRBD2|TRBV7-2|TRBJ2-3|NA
TGTGCCAGCAGACTAGCGGGAGTATCAGATACGCAGTATTTT
CASRLAGVSDTQYF
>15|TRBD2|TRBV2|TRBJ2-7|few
TGTGCCAGCAGAACGGGACTAGCGGGTCCCGACGAGCAGTACTTC
CASRTGLAGPDEQYF
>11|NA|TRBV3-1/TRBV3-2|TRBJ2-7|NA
TGTGCCAGCAGCCTCCAGGGCGAGCAGTACTTC
CASSLQGEQYF
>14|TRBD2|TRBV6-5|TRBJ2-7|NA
TGTGCCAGCACCGCCACTAGCGGGAGTTACGAGCAGTACTTC
CASTATSGSYEQYF
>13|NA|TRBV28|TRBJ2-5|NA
TGTGCCAGCAGTTTGGCGGGTGGCGAGACCCAGTACTTC
CASSLAGGETQYF
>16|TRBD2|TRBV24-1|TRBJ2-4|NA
TGTGCCACCAGTGGGTTCGAGCGGGATGGCAAAAACATTCAGTACTTC
CATSGFERDGKNIQYF
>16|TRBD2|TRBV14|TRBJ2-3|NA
TGTGCCAGCAGCCGCCGACTAGCGGGAGCAACAGATACGCAGTATTTT
CASSRRLAGATDTQYF
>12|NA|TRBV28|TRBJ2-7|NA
TGTGCCAGCAGTTTGTTAGCACGGGAGCAGTACTTC
CASSLLAREQYF
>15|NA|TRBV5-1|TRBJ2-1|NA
TGCGCCAGCAGCTCCGGGACTCGGGGAGCGGAGGAGCAGTTCTTC
CASSSGTRGAEEQFF
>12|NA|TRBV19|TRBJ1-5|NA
TGTGCCAGTCAACAGCAGGGCGAAGCCCAGCATTTT
CASQQQGEAQHF
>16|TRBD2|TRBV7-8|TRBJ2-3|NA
TGTGCCAGCAGCTTGTACAGCGGGACGGGCACAGATACGCAGTATTTT
CASSLYSGTGTDTQYF
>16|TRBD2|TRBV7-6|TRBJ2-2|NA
TGTGCCAGCAGCTTAGCGACGGCGGGAGAGACCGGGGAGCTGTTTTTT
CASSLATAGETGELFF
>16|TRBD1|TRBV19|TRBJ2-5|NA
TGTGCCAGTAGTATAGGGGGGACAGGATTGAAAGAGACCCAGTACTTC
CASSIGGTGLKETQYF